These T cell receptor beta chains were read from a single sample in a study of identifying expanded T cells in peripheral blood. TCRdb's copy holds only in-frame clones and misses some; the assay was immunoSEQ multiplex PCR. The sample records about 84,000 clones, around 88% being singletons. Sequenced sample: blood. The receptors here all came from a person aged 18 to 69 in good health. Both conserved end residues are part of each CDR3. The order of the fields is V gene, D gene, J gene, clone size, CDR3 protein, CDR3 DNA. D genes are given only for firm matches. Clone sizes are given selectively: once, few, many, or a class where the clone is expanded.

V: TRBV19
D: -
J: TRBJ1-4
size: -
CDR3: CASSLWGQPTNEKLFF
DNA: TGTGCCAGTAGTCTATGGGGACAACCAACTAATGAAAAACTGTTTTTT

V: TRBV6-5
D: -
J: TRBJ2-1
size: -
CDR3: CASSPLRDNEQFF
DNA: TGTGCCAGCAGTCCCCTGAGGGACAATGAGCAGTTCTTC

V: TRBV5-1
D: TRBD1
J: TRBJ1-5
size: -
CDR3: CASSLGDSRNQPQHF
DNA: TGCGCCAGCAGCTTGGGGGACAGCCGCAATCAGCCCCAGCATTTT

V: TRBV5-1
D: -
J: TRBJ2-5
size: -
CDR3: CASSLGGSETQYF
DNA: TGCGCCAGCAGCTTGGGCGGATCCGAGACCCAGTACTTC

V: TRBV7-6
D: -
J: TRBJ2-1
size: -
CDR3: CASSFRGRNEQFF
DNA: TGTGCCAGCAGCTTCAGGGGACGGAATGAGCAGTTCTTC

V: TRBV15
D: TRBD1
J: TRBJ2-7
size: few
CDR3: CATSAGQGRTHEQYF
DNA: TGTGCCACCAGCGCCGGACAGGGAAGAACCCACGAGCAGTACTTC

V: TRBV12-2
D: -
J: TRBJ1-1
size: -
CDR3: CASRPGLMNTEAFF
DNA: TGTGCAAGTCGCCCGGGACTTATGAACACTGAAGCTTTCTTT

V: TRBV5-6
D: -
J: TRBJ2-3
size: once
CDR3: CASSLGSRDADTQYF
DNA: TGTGCCAGCAGCTTGGGTTCTAGGGATGCAGATACGCAGTATTTT

V: TRBV7-7
D: -
J: TRBJ2-2
size: -
CDR3: CASSAQGGAGELFF
DNA: TGTGCCAGCAGCGCCCAGGGGGGCGCCGGGGAGCTGTTTTTT

V: TRBV5-8
D: TRBD1
J: TRBJ2-7
size: -
CDR3: CASSSRDRSYEQYF
DNA: TGTGCCAGCAGCTCTAGGGACAGAAGCTACGAGCAGTACTTC

V: TRBV5-1
D: TRBD1
J: TRBJ1-1
size: -
CDR3: CASSPMLQGLNTEAFF
DNA: TGCGCCAGCAGCCCAATGCTACAGGGGCTGAACACTGAAGCTTTCTTT

V: TRBV19
D: -
J: TRBJ1-1
size: -
CDR3: CASSMQDYTEAFF
DNA: TGTGCCAGTAGTATGCAGGATTACACTGAAGCTTTCTTT

V: TRBV9
D: -
J: TRBJ2-7
size: -
CDR3: CASSKGGGLLSEQYF
DNA: TGTGCCAGCAGTAAGGGGGGTGGCTTACTTAGCGAGCAGTACTTC

V: TRBV6-5
D: -
J: TRBJ1-2
size: -
CDR3: CASRDPNSGDGYTF
DNA: TGTGCCAGCAGGGACCCCAATTCAGGGGATGGCTACACCTTC

V: TRBV29-1
D: -
J: TRBJ1-1
size: -
CDR3: CSTSWGVYTEAFF
DNA: TGCAGCACTTCCTGGGGTGTATACACTGAAGCTTTCTTT

V: TRBV7-3
D: -
J: TRBJ1-1
size: -
CDR3: CASSLNRLSNTEAFF
DNA: TGTGCCAGCAGCTTAAATAGATTATCGAACACTGAAGCTTTCTTT

V: TRBV5-4
D: -
J: TRBJ2-6
size: -
CDR3: CASSFNSRISGANVLTF
DNA: TGTGCCAGCAGCTTTAATAGTCGTATCTCTGGGGCCAACGTCCTGACTTTC

V: TRBV4-3
D: TRBD2
J: TRBJ2-1
size: -
CDR3: CASSQTRDYSYNEQFF
DNA: TGCGCCAGCAGCCAAACCCGGGACTACTCCTACAATGAGCAGTTCTTC

V: TRBV18
D: TRBD1
J: TRBJ1-1
size: -
CDR3: CASSPYIRQGASEAFF
DNA: TGTGCCAGCTCACCATACATCAGACAGGGGGCCTCTGAAGCTTTCTTT

V: TRBV9
D: -
J: TRBJ1-2
size: -
CDR3: CASKGYGYTF
DNA: TGTGCCAGCAAGGGCTATGGCTACACCTTC

V: TRBV10-3
D: TRBD2
J: TRBJ2-1
size: -
CDR3: CAIESSGNNEQFF
DNA: TGTGCCATCGAATCTAGCGGGAACAATGAGCAGTTCTTC

V: TRBV7-6
D: -
J: TRBJ1-2
size: -
CDR3: CASSSPGEEGYTF
DNA: TGTGCCAGCAGCTCCCCAGGGGAGGAGGGCTACACCTTC

V: TRBV7-2
D: -
J: TRBJ2-3
size: -
CDR3: CASSSGTQVGKTQYF
DNA: TGTGCCAGCAGCTCCGGGACCCAGGTGGGGAAGACGCAGTATTTT

V: TRBV19
D: -
J: TRBJ1-6
size: -
CDR3: CASSLSGASYNSPLHF
DNA: TGTGCCAGTAGTTTGTCAGGGGCCTCATATAATTCACCCCTCCACTTT

V: TRBV2
D: -
J: TRBJ1-5
size: -
CDR3: CASSEGSGTNQPQHF
DNA: TGTGCCAGCAGTGAAGGGAGCGGAACCAATCAGCCCCAGCATTTT

V: TRBV30
D: TRBD1
J: TRBJ1-2
size: -
CDR3: CAWSPTGTGHF
DNA: TGTGCCTGGAGTCCGACCGGGACAGGTCACTTC

V: TRBV7-9
D: -
J: TRBJ1-2
size: once
CDR3: CASSPGQSYGYTF
DNA: TGTGCCAGCAGCCCTGGACAGAGCTATGGCTACACCTTC

V: TRBV7-2
D: -
J: TRBJ1-5
size: -
CDR3: CASSLEPSYQPQHF
DNA: TGTGCCAGCAGCTTAGAACCCAGCTATCAGCCCCAGCATTTT

V: TRBV4-3
D: -
J: TRBJ1-4
size: -
CDR3: CASSQDRDGNEKLFF
DNA: TGCGCCAGCAGCCAAGATCGAGACGGTAATGAAAAACTGTTTTTT

V: TRBV19
D: -
J: TRBJ1-4
size: -
CDR3: CASRGSDRFNEKLFF
DNA: TGTGCCAGTAGGGGATCCGACAGATTCAATGAAAAACTGTTTTTT

V: TRBV20-1
D: -
J: TRBJ2-7
size: -
CDR3: CSARDPYEQYF
DNA: TGCAGTGCTAGAGACCCCTACGAGCAGTACTTC

V: TRBV9
D: TRBD1
J: TRBJ2-2
size: -
CDR3: CASSGRTGNTGELFF
DNA: TGTGCCAGCAGCGGCCGGACAGGGAACACCGGGGAGCTGTTTTTT

V: TRBV10-2
D: -
J: TRBJ2-7
size: -
CDR3: CASSGGGEQYF
DNA: TGCGCCAGCAGTGGTGGTGGAGAGCAGTACTTC

V: TRBV7-2
D: -
J: TRBJ1-3
size: -
CDR3: CASSLSRTAGNTIYF
DNA: TGTGCCAGCAGCCTCTCTCGGACGGCTGGAAACACCATATATTTT

V: TRBV5-4
D: TRBD1
J: TRBJ1-4
size: -
CDR3: CASSLQGAVEKLFF
DNA: TGTGCCAGCAGCTTGCAGGGGGCTGTTGAAAAACTGTTTTTT

V: TRBV7-9
D: TRBD1
J: TRBJ1-6
size: -
CDR3: CASSLTGAGSPLHF
DNA: TGTGCCAGCAGCTTGACAGGGGCGGGTTCACCCCTCCACTTT

V: TRBV25-1
D: TRBD1
J: TRBJ2-7
size: -
CDR3: CASSELDRADYEQYF
DNA: TGTGCCAGCAGTGAATTGGACAGGGCTGACTACGAGCAGTACTTC

V: TRBV18
D: TRBD2
J: TRBJ2-5
size: -
CDR3: CASSPTAGEPGGETQYF
DNA: TGTGCCAGCTCACCGACAGCGGGGGAGCCGGGAGGAGAGACCCAGTACTTC

V: TRBV7-5
D: -
J: TRBJ1-4
size: -
CDR3: CARSLHGSGQGRKLFF
DNA: TGTGCCAGAAGCTTACACGGCTCGGGACAGGGGCGAAAACTGTTTTTT

V: TRBV5-6
D: -
J: TRBJ1-5
size: once
CDR3: CASSLSPTLYSNQPQHF
DNA: TGTGCCAGCAGCTTGTCTCCTACTCTCTATAGCAATCAGCCCCAGCATTTT

V: TRBV6-1
D: -
J: TRBJ1-5
size: -
CDR3: CASRTDSVHQPQHF
DNA: TGTGCCAGCAGGACGGACAGTGTTCATCAGCCCCAGCATTTT

V: TRBV19
D: -
J: TRBJ1-4
size: -
CDR3: CASSDQDATNEKLFF
DNA: TGTGCCAGTAGTGATCAGGACGCAACTAATGAAAAACTGTTTTTT

V: TRBV12-5
D: -
J: TRBJ2-7
size: -
CDR3: CASGPTLDRIAGNEQYF
DNA: TGTGCTAGTGGTCCCACCCTCGACAGGATAGCTGGGAACGAGCAGTACTTC

V: TRBV6-4
D: -
J: TRBJ2-1
size: few
CDR3: CASSPGTYNEQFF
DNA: TGTGCCAGCAGTCCCGGGACATACAATGAGCAGTTCTTC

V: TRBV6-1
D: TRBD1
J: TRBJ1-3
size: -
CDR3: CASSASRTGRNTIYF
DNA: TGTGCCAGCAGCGCGTCCCGGACAGGGCGAAACACCATATATTTT

V: TRBV7-2
D: -
J: TRBJ2-1
size: once
CDR3: CASSARDSPYFPLEQFF
DNA: TGTGCCAGCAGCGCCCGGGACTCGCCTTATTTCCCACTTGAGCAGTTCTTC

V: TRBV2
D: TRBD1
J: TRBJ2-7
size: -
CDR3: CASSEALNMDRTYEQYF
DNA: TGTGCCAGCAGTGAAGCGCTAAACATGGACAGGACCTACGAGCAGTACTTC

V: TRBV5-1
D: -
J: TRBJ2-3
size: -
CDR3: CASSLTADTQYF
DNA: TGCGCCAGCAGCTTGACCGCAGATACGCAGTATTTT

V: TRBV11-1
D: -
J: TRBJ1-1
size: -
CDR3: CASSPFTEHTEAFF
DNA: TGTGCCAGCAGTCCGTTCACAGAGCACACTGAAGCTTTCTTT

V: TRBV15
D: -
J: TRBJ1-6
size: -
CDR3: CATSRVGGSRPLHF
DNA: TGTGCCACCAGCAGAGTCGGGGGAAGTAGACCCCTCCACTTT

V: TRBV6-5
D: -
J: TRBJ2-6
size: once
CDR3: CATAWADSGANVLTF
DNA: TGTGCCACCGCCTGGGCAGACTCTGGGGCCAACGTCCTGACTTTC

V: TRBV19
D: -
J: TRBJ1-2
size: -
CDR3: CASSNFDYGYTF
DNA: TGTGCCAGTAGTAACTTTGACTATGGCTACACCTTC

V: TRBV10-3
D: -
J: TRBJ1-1
size: -
CDR3: CAIAQGGDTEAFF
DNA: TGTGCCATCGCCCAGGGAGGGGACACTGAAGCTTTCTTT

V: TRBV7-2
D: -
J: TRBJ2-5
size: -
CDR3: CASGVNVQETQYF
DNA: TGTGCCAGCGGCGTGAATGTGCAAGAGACCCAGTACTTC

V: TRBV27
D: -
J: TRBJ2-7
size: once
CDR3: CASRRTAVGGHEQYF
DNA: TGTGCCAGCAGAAGAACGGCGGTCGGGGGCCACGAGCAGTACTTC

V: TRBV21-1
D: -
J: TRBJ1-3
size: -
CDR3: CASSKEGQAGQQRNTIYF
DNA: TGTGCCAGCAGCAAAGAGGGTCAGGCAGGCCAACAACGAAACACCATATATTTT

V: TRBV6-1
D: -
J: TRBJ1-3
size: many
CDR3: CASSETDWGSGNTIYF
DNA: TGTGCCAGCAGTGAAACTGACTGGGGATCTGGAAACACCATATATTTT